This entry describes one TCR beta chain. The antigen is undetermined. A second PCR of 7 to 11 cycles used a sample-barcoded 5' primer and a J-beta primer mix. With 12 random nucleotides, a template-switch adaptor tagged each individual cDNA molecule. TCRdb used MiXCR to reprocess the 5' RACE reads, holding one entry per CDR3 protein. This table has some 1,500,000 distinct CDR3 sequences, approximately 39% appearing once. This entry is derived from a study of blood T cells in healthy people across ages. There are 15 residues in the CDR3. Germline assignment: CDR1 LNHNV and CDR2 YYDKDF (reference sequence). The J segment lost 1 base and the V segment lost 5 bases, leaving 4 bases of the junction unmatched. Study-wide findings and caveats: Because sorting was not performed, PBMCs prevented conclusive naive versus antigen-experienced comparison.

Whenever a sample was processed, at least 6 million PBMCs were isolated. The total RNA that was extracted per sample amounted to at least 6 micrograms. The sequencing sample was made of blood. This chain uses TRBV15 with TRBJ2-1, with TRBD2 matching over 8 bases. This receptor was obtained from a woman younger than 30 in good health. Here the CDR3 reads CATSRAGASYNEQFF. The CDR3 DNA reads as TGTGCCACCAGCCGAGCGGGAGCGTCCTACAATGAGCAGTTCTTC.